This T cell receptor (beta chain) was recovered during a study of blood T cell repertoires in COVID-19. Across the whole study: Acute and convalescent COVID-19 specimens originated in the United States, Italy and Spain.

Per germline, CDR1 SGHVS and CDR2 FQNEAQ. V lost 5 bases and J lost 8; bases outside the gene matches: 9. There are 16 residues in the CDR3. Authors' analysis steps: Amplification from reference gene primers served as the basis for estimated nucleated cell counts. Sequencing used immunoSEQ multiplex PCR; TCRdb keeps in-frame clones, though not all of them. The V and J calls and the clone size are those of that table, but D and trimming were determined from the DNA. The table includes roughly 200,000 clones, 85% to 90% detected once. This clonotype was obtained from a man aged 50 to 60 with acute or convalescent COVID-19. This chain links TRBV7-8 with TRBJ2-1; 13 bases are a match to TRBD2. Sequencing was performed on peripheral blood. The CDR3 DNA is TGTGCCAGCAGCCCGCCGGGACTAGCGGGATTGGATGAGCAGTTCTTC. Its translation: CASSPPGLAGLDEQFF. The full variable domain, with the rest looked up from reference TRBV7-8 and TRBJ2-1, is GAGVSQSPRYKVAKRGQDVALRCDPISGHVSLFWYQQALGQGPEFLTYFQNEAQLDKSGLPSDRFFAERPEGSVSTLKIQRTQQEDSAVYLCASSPPGLAGLDEQFFGPGTRLTVL.